This T cell receptor (beta chain) was captured by sequencing in a study of blood T cell repertoires in COVID-19. Only in-frame clones appear in the TCRdb table, and some are missing; sequencing was by immunoSEQ multiplex PCR. Among 300,000 to 400,000 clones listed, 80% to 90% were seen once. The CDR3 sequence is 15 residues long. V was clipped by 2 bases and J by 6 bases, with 11 bases between them. Per germline, CDR1 LNHDA and CDR2 SQIVND (reference sequence). Input material: PBMCs or T cells enriched from blood (not recorded which). The J gene is TRBJ1-6, the V gene TRBV19, with D maybe TRBD1 (5 bases). This sequence was found in a man younger than 30 who had recovered from COVID-19. CDR3 sequence (DNA): TGTGCCAGTAGTATAAACTACAGGACTAATTCACCCCTCCACTTT. Translating it yields CASSINYRTNSPLHF.